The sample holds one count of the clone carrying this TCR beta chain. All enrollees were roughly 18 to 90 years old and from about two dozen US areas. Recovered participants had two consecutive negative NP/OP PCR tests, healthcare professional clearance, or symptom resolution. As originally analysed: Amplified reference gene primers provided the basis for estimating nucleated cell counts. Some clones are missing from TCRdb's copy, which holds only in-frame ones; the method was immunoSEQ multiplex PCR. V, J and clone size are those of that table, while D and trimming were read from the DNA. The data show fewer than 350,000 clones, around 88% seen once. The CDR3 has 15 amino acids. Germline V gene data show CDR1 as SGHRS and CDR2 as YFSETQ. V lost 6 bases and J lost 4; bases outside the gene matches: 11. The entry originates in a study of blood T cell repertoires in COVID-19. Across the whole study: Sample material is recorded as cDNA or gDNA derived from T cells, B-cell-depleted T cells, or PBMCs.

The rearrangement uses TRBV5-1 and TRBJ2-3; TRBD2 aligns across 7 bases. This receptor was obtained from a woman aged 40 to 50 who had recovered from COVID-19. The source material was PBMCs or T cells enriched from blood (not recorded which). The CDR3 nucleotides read TGCGCCAGCAACGTCCAGGGCGGGAGTGCAGATACGCAGTATTTT. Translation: CASNVQGGSADTQYF.